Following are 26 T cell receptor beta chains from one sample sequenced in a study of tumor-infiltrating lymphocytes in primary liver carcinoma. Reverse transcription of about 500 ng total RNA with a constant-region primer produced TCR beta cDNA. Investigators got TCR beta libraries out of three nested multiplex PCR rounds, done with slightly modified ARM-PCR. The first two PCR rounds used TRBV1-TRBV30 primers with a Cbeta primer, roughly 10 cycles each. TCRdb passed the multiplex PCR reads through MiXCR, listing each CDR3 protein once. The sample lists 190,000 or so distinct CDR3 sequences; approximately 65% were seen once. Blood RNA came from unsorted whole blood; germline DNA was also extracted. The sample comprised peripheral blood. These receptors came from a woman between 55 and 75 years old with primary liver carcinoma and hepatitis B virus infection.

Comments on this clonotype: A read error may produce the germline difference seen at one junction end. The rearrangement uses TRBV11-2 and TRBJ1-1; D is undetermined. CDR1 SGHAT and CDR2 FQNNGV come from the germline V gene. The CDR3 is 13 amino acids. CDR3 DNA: TGTGTCAGCAGCTTAGACACGAACACTGAAGCTTTCTTT. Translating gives CVSSLDTNTEAFF.

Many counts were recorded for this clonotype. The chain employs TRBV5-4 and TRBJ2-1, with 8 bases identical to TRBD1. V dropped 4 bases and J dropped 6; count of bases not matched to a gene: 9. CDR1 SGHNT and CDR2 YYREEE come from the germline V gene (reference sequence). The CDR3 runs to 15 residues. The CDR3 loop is CASSRPGQVGNEQFF. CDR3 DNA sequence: TGTGCCAGCAGCCGGCCGGGACAGGTCGGCAATGAGCAGTTCTTC.

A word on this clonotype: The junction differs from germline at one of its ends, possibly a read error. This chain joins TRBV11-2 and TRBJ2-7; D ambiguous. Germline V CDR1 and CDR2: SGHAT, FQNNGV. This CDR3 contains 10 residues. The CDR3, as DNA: TGTGCCTGCAGATACAACGAGCAGTACTTC. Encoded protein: CACRYNEQYF.

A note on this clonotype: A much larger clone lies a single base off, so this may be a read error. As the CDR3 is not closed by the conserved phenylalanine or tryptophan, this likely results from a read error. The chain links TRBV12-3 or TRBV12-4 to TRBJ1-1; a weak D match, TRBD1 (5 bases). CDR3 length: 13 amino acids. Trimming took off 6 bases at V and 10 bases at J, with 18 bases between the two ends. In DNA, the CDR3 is TGTGCCAGCAGCTGGGACGGTCTAAAAGCAGCTTTCTGT. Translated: CASSWDGLKAAFC.

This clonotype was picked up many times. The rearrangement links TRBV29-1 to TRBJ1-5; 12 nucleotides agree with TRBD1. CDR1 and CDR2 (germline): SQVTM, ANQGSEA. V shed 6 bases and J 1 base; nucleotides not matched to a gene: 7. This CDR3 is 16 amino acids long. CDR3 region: CSVTGTGGWSNQPQHF. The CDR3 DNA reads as TGCAGCGTAACCGGGACAGGGGGCTGGAGCAATCAGCCCCAGCATTTT.

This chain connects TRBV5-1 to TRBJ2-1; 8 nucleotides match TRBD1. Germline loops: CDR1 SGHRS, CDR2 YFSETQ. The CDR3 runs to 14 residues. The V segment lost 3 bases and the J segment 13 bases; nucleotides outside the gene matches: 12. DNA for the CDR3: TGCGCCAGCAGCTCGCAGGGACAGGCAAACGATCAGTTCTTC. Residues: CASSSQGQANDQFF.

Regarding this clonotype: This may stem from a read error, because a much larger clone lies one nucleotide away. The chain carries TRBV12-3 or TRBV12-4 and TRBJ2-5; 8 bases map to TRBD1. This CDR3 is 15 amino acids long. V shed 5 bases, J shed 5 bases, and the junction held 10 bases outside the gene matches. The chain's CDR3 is CASSPPQGVRETQYF. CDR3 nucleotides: TGTGCCAGCAGTCCTCCACAGGGGGTCCGGGAGACCCAGTACTTC.

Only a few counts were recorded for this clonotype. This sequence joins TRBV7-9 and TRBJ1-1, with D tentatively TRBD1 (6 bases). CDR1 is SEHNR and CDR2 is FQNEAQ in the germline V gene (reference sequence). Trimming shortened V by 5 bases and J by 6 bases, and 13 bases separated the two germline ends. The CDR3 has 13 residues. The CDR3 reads CASSLYRDAEAFF. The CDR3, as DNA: TGTGCCAGCAGCCTCTACAGGGACGCTGAAGCTTTCTTT.

CDR3 region: CASRTDPATRPAGTDTQYF. CDR3 nucleotide sequence: TGTGCCAGCAGGACGGACCCAGCTACGCGCCCCGCGGGTACAGATACGCAGTATTTT. The chain has TRBV11-2 and TRBJ2-3; a weak D match, TRBD2 (5 bases). This CDR3 region has 19 residues. Germline V gives CDR1 SGHAT, CDR2 FQNNGV. Trimming cost V 6 bases and J 3 bases, with 28 bases left between them.

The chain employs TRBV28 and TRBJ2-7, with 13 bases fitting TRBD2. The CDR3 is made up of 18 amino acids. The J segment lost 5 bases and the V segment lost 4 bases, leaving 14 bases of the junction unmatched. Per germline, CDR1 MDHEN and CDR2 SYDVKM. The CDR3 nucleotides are TGTGCCAGCAGTTCACCCGGGACTAGCGGGAATTTTTTGAACGAGCAGTACTTC. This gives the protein CASSSPGTSGNFLNEQYF.

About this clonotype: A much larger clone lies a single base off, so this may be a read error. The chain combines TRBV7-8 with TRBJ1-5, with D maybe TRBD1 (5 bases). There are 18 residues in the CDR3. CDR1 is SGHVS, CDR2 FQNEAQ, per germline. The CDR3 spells CASRGTAGNRFSIQPQHF. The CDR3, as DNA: TGTGCCAGCAGGGGGACGGCGGGCAACAGATTTAGCATTCAGCCCCAGCATTTT.

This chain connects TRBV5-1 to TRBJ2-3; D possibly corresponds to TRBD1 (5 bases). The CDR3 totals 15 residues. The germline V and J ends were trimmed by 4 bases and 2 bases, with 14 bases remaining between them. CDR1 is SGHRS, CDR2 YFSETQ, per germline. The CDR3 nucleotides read TGCGCCAGCAGCAAACAGGTAGCAGCCACAGATACGCAGTATTTT. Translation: CASSKQVAATDTQYF. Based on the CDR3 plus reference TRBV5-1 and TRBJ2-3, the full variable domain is KAGVTQTPRYLIKTRGQQVTLSCSPISGHRSVSWYQQTPGQGLQFLFEYFSETQRNKGNFPGRFSGRQFSNSRSEMNVSTLELGDSALYLCASSKQVAATDTQYFGPGTRLTVL.

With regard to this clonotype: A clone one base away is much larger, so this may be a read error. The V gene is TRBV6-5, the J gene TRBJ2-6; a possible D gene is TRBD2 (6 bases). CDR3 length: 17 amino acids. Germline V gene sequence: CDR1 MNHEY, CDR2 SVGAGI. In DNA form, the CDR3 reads TGTGCCAGCAGTTACCTCCCTGGAGGGGCTGGGACCAACGTCCTGACTTTC. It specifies CASSYLPGGAGTNVLTF.

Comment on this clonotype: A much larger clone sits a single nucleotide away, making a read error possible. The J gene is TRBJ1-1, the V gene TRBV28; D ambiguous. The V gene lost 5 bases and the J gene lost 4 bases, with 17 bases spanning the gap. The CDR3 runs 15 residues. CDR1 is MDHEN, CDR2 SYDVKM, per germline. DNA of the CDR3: TGTGCCAGCAGTACGCTGACTCTTCTGGGCACTGAAGCTTTCTTT. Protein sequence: CASSTLTLLGTEAFF.

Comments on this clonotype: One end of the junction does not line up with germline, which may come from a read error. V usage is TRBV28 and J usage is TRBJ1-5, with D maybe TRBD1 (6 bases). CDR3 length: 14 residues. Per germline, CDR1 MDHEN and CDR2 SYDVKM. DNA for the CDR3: TGTACCAGCCAAGGGGGTCTTAAGGATCAGCCCCAGCATTTT. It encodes CTSQGGLKDQPQHF.

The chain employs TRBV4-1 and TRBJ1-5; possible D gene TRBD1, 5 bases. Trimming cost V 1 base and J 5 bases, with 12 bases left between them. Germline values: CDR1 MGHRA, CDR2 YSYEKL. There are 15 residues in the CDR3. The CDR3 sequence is CASSQGQTPYQPQHF. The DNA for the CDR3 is TGCGCCAGCAGCCAAGGACAGACCCCTTATCAGCCCCAGCATTTT.

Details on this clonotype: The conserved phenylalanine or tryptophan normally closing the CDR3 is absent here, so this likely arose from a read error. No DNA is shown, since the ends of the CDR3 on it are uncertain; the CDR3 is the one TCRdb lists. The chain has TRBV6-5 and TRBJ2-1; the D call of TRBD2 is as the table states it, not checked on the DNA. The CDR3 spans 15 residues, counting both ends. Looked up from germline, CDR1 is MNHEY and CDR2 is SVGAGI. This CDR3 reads CASSYLAGGENEQLS.

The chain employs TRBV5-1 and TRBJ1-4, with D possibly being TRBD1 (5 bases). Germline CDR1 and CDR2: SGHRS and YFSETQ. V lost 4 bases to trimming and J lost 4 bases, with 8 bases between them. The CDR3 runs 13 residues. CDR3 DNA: TGCGCCAGCAGCGGGGGGGATAATGAAAAACTGTTTTTT. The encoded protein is CASSGGDNEKLFF.

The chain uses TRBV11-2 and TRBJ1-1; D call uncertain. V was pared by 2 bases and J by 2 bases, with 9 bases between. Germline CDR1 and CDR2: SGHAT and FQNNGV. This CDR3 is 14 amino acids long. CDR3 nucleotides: TGTGCCAGCAGCTTACCTATCAGTAACACTGAAGCTTTCTTT. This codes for CASSLPISNTEAFF.

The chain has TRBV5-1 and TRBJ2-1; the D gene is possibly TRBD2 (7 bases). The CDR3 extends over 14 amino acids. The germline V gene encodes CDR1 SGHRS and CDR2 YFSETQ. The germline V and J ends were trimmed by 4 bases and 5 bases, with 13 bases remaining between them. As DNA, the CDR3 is TGCGCCAGCAGCACAGACGGGGGGCACAATGAGCAGTTCTTC. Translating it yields CASSTDGGHNEQFF.

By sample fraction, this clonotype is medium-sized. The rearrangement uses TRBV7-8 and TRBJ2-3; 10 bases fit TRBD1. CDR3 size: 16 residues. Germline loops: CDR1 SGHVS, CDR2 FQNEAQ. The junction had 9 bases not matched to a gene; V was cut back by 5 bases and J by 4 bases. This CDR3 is CASSPPGTGVPDTQYF. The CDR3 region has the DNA TGTGCCAGCAGCCCACCCGGGACAGGGGTTCCAGATACGCAGTATTTT.

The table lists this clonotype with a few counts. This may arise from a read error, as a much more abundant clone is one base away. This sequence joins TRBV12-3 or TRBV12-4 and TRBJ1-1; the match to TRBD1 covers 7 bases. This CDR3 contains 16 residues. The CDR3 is CASSVYQGGRNTVAFF. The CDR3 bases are TGTGCCAGCAGTGTATACCAGGGGGGGAGGAACACTGTAGCTTTCTTT.

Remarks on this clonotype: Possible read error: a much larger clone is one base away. CDR3 loop: CASSQDPTGIDRGPYKQYF. The CDR3 nucleotides read TGTGCCAGCAGCCAAGATCCGACCGGCATCGACAGGGGGCCCTACAAGCAGTACTTC. The V and J genes are TRBV14 and TRBJ2-7; 10 bases map to TRBD1. CDR3 length: 19 residues. CDR1 and CDR2 from the germline V gene are SGHDN and FVKESK.

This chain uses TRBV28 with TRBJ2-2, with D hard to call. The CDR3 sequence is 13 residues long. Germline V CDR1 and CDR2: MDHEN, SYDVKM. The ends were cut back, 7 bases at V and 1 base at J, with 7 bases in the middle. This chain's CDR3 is CASTERNTGELFF. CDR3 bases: TGTGCCAGCACCGAAAGGAACACCGGGGAGCTGTTTTTT.

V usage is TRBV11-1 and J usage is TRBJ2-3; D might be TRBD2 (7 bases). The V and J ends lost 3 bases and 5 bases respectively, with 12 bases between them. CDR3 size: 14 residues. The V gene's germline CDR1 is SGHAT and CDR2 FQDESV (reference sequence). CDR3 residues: CASSFWGGEDTQYF. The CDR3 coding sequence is TGTGCCAGCAGCTTCTGGGGGGGCGAAGATACGCAGTATTTT.

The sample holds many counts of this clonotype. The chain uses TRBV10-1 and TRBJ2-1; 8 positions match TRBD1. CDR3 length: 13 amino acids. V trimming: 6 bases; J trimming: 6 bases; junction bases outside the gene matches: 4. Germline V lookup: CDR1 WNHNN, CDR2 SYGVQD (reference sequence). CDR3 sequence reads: CASSGTGPNEQFF. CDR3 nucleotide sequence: TGCGCCAGCAGCGGGACAGGACCCAATGAGCAGTTCTTC.